This is a list of T cell receptor beta chains from one sample in a study of vaccination effects on CD4 cells after COVID-19. TCRdb's table, derived via immunoSEQ multiplex PCR, lists solely in-frame clones and lacks some. The sample shows tens of thousands of clones, over 60% of them seen only once. The antigens these receptors bind are not known. The source material was CD4+ T cells from PBMCs cultured without peptide, sampled after COVID-19 vaccination. These receptors originate from a human donor who had a prior SARS-CoV-2 infection. Each CDR3 is given with its conserved first and last residue. A D gene is named only where the DNA matches it firmly. Some rows mark clone size as missing; the rest say once, few, many or name a class of expanded clone.

size: -
V: TRBV11-3
D: TRBD2
J: TRBJ2-2
DNA: TGTGCCAGCAGCCAGAACTGGGCTAGCGGTAACACCGGGGAGCTGTTTTTT
CDR3: CASSQNWASGNTGELFF

size: -
V: TRBV27
D: TRBD1
J: TRBJ1-2
DNA: TGTGCCAGCAGTTCATCGGGACAGGGGGAAAGGGGCTATGGCTACACCTTC
CDR3: CASSSSGQGERGYGYTF

size: -
V: TRBV11-1
D: TRBD1
J: TRBJ1-2
DNA: TGTGCCAGCAGCGAGACAGGGGGTAGAGGCTACACCTTC
CDR3: CASSETGGRGYTF

size: -
V: TRBV7-3
D: -
J: TRBJ1-5
DNA: TGTGCCAGCAGCCCGGACATTAATCAGCCCCAGCATTTT
CDR3: CASSPDINQPQHF

size: -
V: TRBV3-1/TRBV3-2
D: -
J: TRBJ1-1
DNA: TGTGCCAGCAGCCACGCCTATTTGGGGACGGTGAACACTGAAGCTTTCTTT
CDR3: CASSHAYLGTVNTEAFF

size: -
V: TRBV18
D: -
J: TRBJ1-2
DNA: TGTGCCAGCTCTCAGCAGGGGAAGGAGGGTGGCTACACCTTC
CDR3: CASSQQGKEGGYTF

size: -
V: TRBV3-1/TRBV3-2
D: -
J: TRBJ2-5
DNA: TGTGCCAGCAGCCAAATGGGGACCCAGTACTTC
CDR3: CASSQMGTQYF

size: -
V: TRBV5-1
D: -
J: TRBJ2-2
DNA: TGCGCCAGCTCGCCGAGCGCGAACACCGGGGAGCTGTTTTTT
CDR3: CASSPSANTGELFF

size: -
V: TRBV6-1
D: -
J: TRBJ1-2
DNA: TGTGCCAGCAGTGAAGCGCGCAGGGCGGGAGGCTACACCTTC
CDR3: CASSEARRAGGYTF

size: -
V: TRBV4-1
D: TRBD2
J: TRBJ2-3
DNA: TGCGCCAGCAGCACCCCGGGACTAGGGACAGATACGCAGTATTTT
CDR3: CASSTPGLGTDTQYF

size: few
V: TRBV18
D: TRBD2
J: TRBJ2-7
DNA: TGTGCCAGCTCTCGCAGCGGGAGCGGCTACGAGCAGTACTTC
CDR3: CASSRSGSGYEQYF

size: -
V: TRBV30
D: -
J: TRBJ1-1
DNA: TGTGCCTGGAGTGTACAGCTGTACACTGAAGCTTTCTTT
CDR3: CAWSVQLYTEAFF

size: -
V: TRBV7-2
D: -
J: TRBJ1-3
DNA: TGTGCCAGCAGCTTCGCCAGTGCTTTGGGAGGAAACACCATATATTTT
CDR3: CASSFASALGGNTIYF

size: -
V: TRBV24-1
D: TRBD2
J: TRBJ2-7
DNA: TGTGCCACCAGTGACCGCCGGACGACTAGCGGGGGGCTCGACGAGCAGTACTTC
CDR3: CATSDRRTTSGGLDEQYF

size: -
V: TRBV5-1
D: -
J: TRBJ2-7
DNA: TGCGCCAGCAGCTTGGGCGAGGACAGCTCCTACGAGCAGTACTTC
CDR3: CASSLGEDSSYEQYF

size: -
V: TRBV18
D: -
J: TRBJ2-7
DNA: TGTGCCAGCTCACCACCAGGGTCTGGCAGAATCTACGAGCAGTACTTC
CDR3: CASSPPGSGRIYEQYF

size: -
V: TRBV20-1
D: -
J: TRBJ2-3
DNA: TGCAGTGCGACTATAGATCTAGCGCAGTATTTT
CDR3: CSATIDLAQYF

size: -
V: TRBV6-2/TRBV6-3
D: -
J: TRBJ2-1
DNA: TGTGCCAGCAGCCGCGGGGACCCCTCCTACAATGAGCAGTTCTTC
CDR3: CASSRGDPSYNEQFF

size: -
V: TRBV6-4
D: TRBD1
J: TRBJ1-5
DNA: TGTGCCAGCAGTGAGACCGGGACAGGGCTTCAGCCCCAGCATTTT
CDR3: CASSETGTGLQPQHF

size: -
V: TRBV5-4
D: TRBD1
J: TRBJ2-2
DNA: TGTGCCAGCTCCCGGGACAGAAGGACCGGGGAGCTGTTTTTT
CDR3: CASSRDRRTGELFF

size: -
V: TRBV4-2
D: -
J: TRBJ1-6
DNA: TGTGCCAGCAGCCGGGATCTTTATAATTCACCCCTCCACTTT
CDR3: CASSRDLYNSPLHF

size: few
V: TRBV9
D: TRBD1
J: TRBJ2-1
DNA: TGTGCCAGCAGCGACGGACAGGGCCGCAATGAGCAGTTCTTC
CDR3: CASSDGQGRNEQFF